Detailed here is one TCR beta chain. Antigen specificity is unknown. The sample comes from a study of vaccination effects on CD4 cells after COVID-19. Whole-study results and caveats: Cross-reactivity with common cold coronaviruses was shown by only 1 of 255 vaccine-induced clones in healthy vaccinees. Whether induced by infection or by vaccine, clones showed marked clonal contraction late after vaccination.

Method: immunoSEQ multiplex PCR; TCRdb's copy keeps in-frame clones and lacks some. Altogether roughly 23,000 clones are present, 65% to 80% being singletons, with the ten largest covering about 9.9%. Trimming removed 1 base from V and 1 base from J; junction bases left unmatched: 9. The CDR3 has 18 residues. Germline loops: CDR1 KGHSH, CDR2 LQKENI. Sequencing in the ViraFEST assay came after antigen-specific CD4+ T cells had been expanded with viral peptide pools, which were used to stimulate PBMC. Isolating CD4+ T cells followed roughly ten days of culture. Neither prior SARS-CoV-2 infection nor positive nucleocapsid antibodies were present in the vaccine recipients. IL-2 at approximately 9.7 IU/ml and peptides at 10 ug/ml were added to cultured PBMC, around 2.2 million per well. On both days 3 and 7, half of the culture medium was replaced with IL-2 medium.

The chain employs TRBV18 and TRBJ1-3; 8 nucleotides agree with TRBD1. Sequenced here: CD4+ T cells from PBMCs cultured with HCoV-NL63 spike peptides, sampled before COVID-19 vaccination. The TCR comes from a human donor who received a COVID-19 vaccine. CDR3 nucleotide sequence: TGTGCCAGCTCACCACTGCAGGGGGCGTACGGGTCTGGAAACACCATATATTTT. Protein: CASSPLQGAYGSGNTIYF.